Below are 21 T cell receptor beta chains sequenced from a single sample in a study of T cell clonality in common variable immunodeficiency. The table came from immunoSEQ multiplex PCR; TCRdb's copy has only in-frame clones and leaves some out. The data show 51,000 or so clones, none appearing only once, with approximately 2% held by the ten largest. The specimen was peripheral blood mononuclear cells. These receptors were taken from a person between 18 and 75 years old in good health.

This clone was recorded many times. The read terminates 3 residues ahead of where the CDR3 ends, so the germline J gene completes it. The rearrangement links TRBV6-2 or TRBV6-3 to TRBJ2-5; TRBD2 matches 11 bases. The CDR3 length is 15 residues. J gave up 1 base and V 5 bases, and 3 bases lay outside the gene matches. Germline V gene sequence: CDR1 MNHEY, CDR2 SVGEGT. CDR3 residues: CASSDTSGGQETQYF. The DNA read from the CDR3 is TGTGCCAGCAGTGATACTAGCGGGGGCCAAGAGACC.

At least ten counts were recorded for this clone. The read terminates 3 residues ahead of where the CDR3 ends, so the germline J gene completes it. The gene calls are TRBV6-2 or TRBV6-3 and TRBJ2-5; TRBD1 is a possible D gene (5 bases). The V end was cut by 1 base, the J end by 5 bases, with 8 bases between. The CDR3 has 13 amino acids. CDR1 is MNHEY and CDR2 is SVGEGT in the germline V gene. CDR3 sequence reads: CASSYWQGETQYF. CDR3 DNA (partial): TGTGCCAGCAGTTACTGGCAGGGTGAGACC.

Many counts were recorded for this clone. The sequence runs out 3 residues before the end of the CDR3; the remainder is reconstructed from the germline J gene. The chain is built from TRBV12-3 or TRBV12-4 and TRBJ2-1; 10 bases are shared with TRBD2. Germline trimming cut 6 bases from V and 9 bases from J; bases unmatched to any gene: 5. The CDR3 runs to 13 residues. The sequenced part of the CDR3 DNA is TGTGCCAGCAGGGGAACTAGCGGGACTGAG. Amino acids: CASRGTSGTE. The CDR3 in full is CASRGTSGTEQFF.

Many counts were recorded for this clone. The sequence runs out 3 residues before the end of the CDR3; the remainder is reconstructed from the germline J gene. The chain recombines TRBV11-2 with TRBJ2-7; 7 bases map to TRBD1. V shed 4 bases and J 3 bases; nucleotides not matched to a gene: 3. Germline CDR1 and CDR2: SGHAT and FQNNGV. CDR3 length: 13 amino acids. The chain's CDR3 is CASSSGQLYEQYF. CDR3 DNA (partial): TGTGCCAGCAGCTCGGGACAGCTCTACGAG.

This clone was picked up many times. The missing CDR3 end, 3 residues past where the read stops, is filled in from the germline J gene. This chain connects TRBV2 to TRBJ2-5; 12 nucleotides agree with TRBD1. The V and J ends lost 6 bases and 4 bases, in that order; junction bases with no gene match: 6. The CDR3 length is 15 residues. Germline lookup yields CDR1 SNHLY and CDR2 FYNNEI. CDR3 loop: CASSARGQGAETQYF. The covered CDR3 bases are TGTGCCAGCAGCGCGAGGGGACAGGGGGCAGAGACC.

In this sample, this clone turned up many times. The read ends 3 residues early relative to the CDR3; the germline J gene fills the gap. The chain employs TRBV5-4 and TRBJ2-7; TRBD1 matches 7 bases. Trimming removed 5 bases from V and 2 bases from J; junction bases left unmatched: 7. This CDR3 contains 14 residues. Looked up from germline, CDR1 is SGHNT and CDR2 is YYREEE (reference sequence). The DNA read from the CDR3 is TGTGCCAGCAGTCCCGGGACAGCGACCTACGAG. This sequence encodes CASSPGTATYE. The CDR3 in its entirety is CASSPGTATYEQYF.

This clone was recorded many times. The read ends 3 residues shy of where the CDR3 ends; the end is completed using the germline J gene. The J gene is TRBJ2-5, the V gene TRBV30, with TRBD1 identical over 9 bases. J lost 5 bases, V lost 8 bases, and 6 bases had no gene match. The CDR3 covers 12 residues. Germline V gene data show CDR1 as GTSNPN and CDR2 as SVGIG (reference sequence). The CDR3: CAGGTGQETQYF. CDR3 DNA (partial): TGTGCCGGCGGGACAGGGCAGGAGACC.

This clone appeared many times. The sequenced fragment ends 3 residues before the CDR3 boundary, so the rest is inferred from the germline J gene. The chain carries TRBV19 and TRBJ2-5, with 10 nucleotides matching TRBD1. Per germline, CDR1 LNHDA and CDR2 SQIVND (reference sequence). The CDR3 runs to 13 residues. J lost 2 bases, V lost 9 bases, and 3 bases had no gene match. The CDR3 bases that were read are TGTGCCAGCGGGACAGGGGATCAAGAGACC. Translated: CASGTGDQET. The full CDR3 protein reads CASGTGDQETQYF.

This clone was seen many times. The read is 3 residues too short to cover the CDR3 end, so that end is filled in from the germline J gene. The chain links TRBV20-1 to TRBJ2-7; D is undetermined. There are 11 residues in the CDR3. V was cut by 2 bases and J by 3 bases, with 5 bases left in between. Germline CDR1 DFQATT, CDR2 SNEGSKA (reference sequence). The CDR3 loop is CSARFSYEQYF. CDR3 DNA, as far as it was read: TGCAGTGCTAGATTCAGCTACGAG.

The sample holds many counts of this clone. The read ends 3 residues early relative to the CDR3; the germline J gene fills the gap. This chain uses TRBV20-1 with TRBJ2-7; 7 nucleotides agree with TRBD1. Germline lookup yields CDR1 DFQATT and CDR2 SNEGSKA (reference sequence). The J segment lost 6 bases and the V segment lost 7 bases, leaving 9 bases of the junction unmatched. The CDR3 is made up of 12 amino acids. The sequenced CDR3 bases are TGCAGTGGCAAGACAGGGTCAACCGAG. Encoded protein: CSGKTGSTE. The CDR3 as a whole reads CSGKTGSTEQYF.

About this clone: Read sequence stops 3 residues before the CDR3 end, and the germline J gene provides the missing end. The chain uses TRBV18 and TRBJ1-2; 8 bases are shared with TRBD1. The CDR3 covers 13 residues. Germline CDR1 and CDR2: KGHSH and LQKENI. Incomplete CDR3 DNA: TGTGCCAGCCTAGGACAGGGTGGAGATACC. It translates to CASLGQGGDT. The whole CDR3 sequence is CASLGQGGDTYTF.

Concerning this clone itself: The CDR3 extends 3 residues past the end of the read, so its final part is completed from the germline J gene. This sequence joins TRBV11-3 and TRBJ2-7; maybe TRBD1 (5 bases). The CDR3 consists of 13 residues. V lost 4 bases, J lost 5 bases, and 12 bases lay in between. Germline V gives CDR1 SGHNT, CDR2 YENEEA. CDR3 sequence: CASSSGRAHEQYF. The covered CDR3 bases are TGTGCCAGCAGCTCAGGCAGGGCCCACGAG.

This clone was detected many times. The read is 3 residues too short to cover the CDR3 end, so that end is filled in from the germline J gene. The chain combines TRBV5-1 with TRBJ1-1; 7 bases map to TRBD1. The CDR3 loop spans 14 amino acids. From germline, CDR1 is SGHRS and CDR2 YFSETQ. The DNA read from the CDR3 is TGCGCCAGCAGCTTGTTCGACAGGGAGACGGTA. Encoded protein: CASSLFDRETV. The entire CDR3 sequence reads CASSLFDRETVAFF.

This clone was seen ten or more times. The DNA ends 3 residues before the CDR3 does, and the rest of the CDR3 is filled in from the germline J gene. The chain couples TRBV5-1 to TRBJ1-4, with 7 bases aligning to TRBD1. V was clipped by 5 bases and J by 2 bases; unmatched bases: 9. Germline-derived CDR1 and CDR2 are SGHRS and YFSETQ. The CDR3 sequence is 16 residues long. The covered CDR3 bases are TGCGCCAGCAGGTTTATCGGCAGGGGGACTAATGAAAAA. As protein: CASRFIGRGTNEK. The whole CDR3 is CASRFIGRGTNEKLFF.

This clone was counted at least ten times. The read halts 3 residues ahead of the CDR3 end, with the missing end drawn from the germline J gene. The chain carries TRBV12-3 or TRBV12-4 and TRBJ2-7; no definite D call. The V end lost 2 bases, the J end lost 0 bases, and 5 bases lay between the germline ends. The CDR3 has 13 amino acids. The covered CDR3 bases are TGTGCCAGCAGTTTACAGGTCTCCTACGAG. This encodes CASSLQVSYE. The whole CDR3 protein is CASSLQVSYEQYF.

This clone was detected many times. The read ends 3 residues early relative to the CDR3; the germline J gene fills the gap. This sequence joins TRBV6-2 or TRBV6-3 and TRBJ2-3, with a weak D call TRBD2 (7 bases). CDR3 size: 15 residues. V lost 2 bases and J lost 4, with 13 bases in between. Per germline, CDR1 MNHEY and CDR2 SVGEGT. The CDR3 loop reads CASSYDAGAPDTQYF. CDR3 DNA (partial): TGTGCCAGCAGTTACGACGCGGGGGCCCCAGATACG.

This clone was counted only a few times. The read is 3 residues too short to cover the CDR3 end, so that end is filled in from the germline J gene. The V gene is TRBV5-1, the J gene TRBJ2-7, with D possibly matching TRBD1 (6 bases). V lost 2 bases and J lost 0, with 12 bases in between. This CDR3 has 15 amino acids. Germline values: CDR1 SGHRS, CDR2 YFSETQ. CDR3 loop: CASSLSGTNSYEQYF. Incomplete CDR3 DNA: TGCGCCAGCAGCTTATCAGGGACAAACTCCTACGAG.

This clone was detected many times. The DNA ends 3 residues before the CDR3 does, and the rest of the CDR3 is filled in from the germline J gene. V and J are TRBV7-6 and TRBJ2-5; D gene ambiguous. The V and J ends lost 2 bases and 6 bases respectively, with 10 bases between them. Germline V gene data show CDR1 as SGHVS and CDR2 as FNYEAQ. This CDR3 is 13 amino acids long. CDR3 DNA (partial): TGTGCCAGCAGCTTAAACCGCCAGAAGACC. Protein product: CASSLNRQKT. In full, the CDR3 is CASSLNRQKTQYF.

This clone was seen repeatedly, ten times or more. The CDR3 protein is CASRGPSYEQYF. The DNA read from the CDR3 is TGTGCCAGCAGGGGGCCGTCCTACGAG. The chain links TRBV2 to TRBJ2-7; perhaps TRBD1 as D (5 bases). The read terminates 3 residues before the CDR3 end, so the remaining end is supplied by the germline J gene. V lost 6 bases, J lost 1 base, and 7 bases lay in between. The CDR3 is made up of 12 amino acids. Germline loops: CDR1 SNHLY, CDR2 FYNNEI.

This clone was detected many times. The read stops 3 residues short of the end of the CDR3; the missing end is completed from the germline J gene. The J gene is TRBJ2-1, the V gene TRBV7-3; weak D call: TRBD2 (5 bases). There are 13 residues in the CDR3. V lost 3 bases and J lost 6, with 9 bases in between. From germline, CDR1 is SGHTA and CDR2 FQGTGA. CDR3 DNA (partial): TGTGCCAGCAGCTTCGGCGGGTCCAATGAG. Its translation is CASSFGGSNE. The full CDR3 sequence reads CASSFGGSNEQFF. The variable domain in full, with the rest retrieved from reference TRBV7-3 and TRBJ2-1, is GAGVSQTPSNKVTEKGKYVELRCDPISGHTALYWYRQSLGQGPEFLIYFQGTGAADDSGLPNDRFFAVRPEGSVSTLKIQRTERGDSAVYLCASSFGGSNEQFFGPGTRLTVL.

This clone was counted only a few times. Read sequence stops 3 residues before the CDR3 end, and the germline J gene provides the missing end. J is TRBJ1-5 and V is TRBV2, with D uncertain. This CDR3 comprises 16 residues. CDR1 and CDR2 (germline): SNHLY, FYNNEI. Deletions cut 4 bases from V and 4 bases from J, with 17 bases between. CDR3: CASSAQVGRHNQPQHF. The part of the CDR3 DNA that was read is TGTGCCAGCAGTGCGCAGGTGGGCAGACATAATCAGCCC. Filled out from reference TRBV2 and TRBJ1-5, the complete variable domain reads EPEVTQTPSHQVTQMGQEVILRCVPISNHLYFYWYRQILGQKVEFLVSFYNNEISEKSEIFDDQFSVERPDGSNFTLKIRSTKLEDSAMYFCASSAQVGRHNQPQHFGDGTRLSIL.